This T cell receptor (beta chain) was obtained from a study of blood T cells in healthy people across ages. General study points: Estimates based on one million T cells were treated as lower bounds.

The CDR3 length is 13 residues. Germline CDR1 SGHTA, CDR2 FQGNSA. Deletions cut 5 bases from V and 5 bases from J, with 12 bases between. This clonotype was picked up a small number of times. Its target is unknown. Together with a sample-barcoded 5' primer, a J-beta primer mix was included in a second PCR lasting roughly 6 to 12 cycles. MiXCR, applied by TCRdb to the 5' RACE reads, yields one record per CDR3 protein. The sample has a few hundred thousand distinct CDR3 sequences, about 55% seen once. This receptor was taken from a man aged 55 to 70 in good health. This chain joins TRBV7-2 and TRBJ1-2; D perhaps matches TRBD1 (6 bases). Sequencing was carried out using blood. CDR3 bases: TGTGCCAGCAGCCTCGGGACACAGTATGGCTACACCTTC. Its protein product is CASSLGTQYGYTF. Full variable domain (outside the CDR3, taken from reference TRBV7-2 and TRBJ1-2): GAGVSQSPSNKVTEKGKDVELRCDPISGHTALYWYRQSLGQGLEFLIYFQGNSAPDKSGLPSDRFSAERTGGSVSTLTIQRTQQEDSAVYLCASSLGTQYGYTFGSGTRLTVV.